One sample yielded the 20 T cell receptor beta chains listed below, sequenced in a study of cytomegalovirus exposure and HLA in healthy donors. Use of 60 Vbeta and 13 Jbeta primers characterized the PCR. Assay used: immunoSEQ multiplex PCR; TCRdb lists only in-frame clones, some missing. The data hold some 91,000 clones, with approximately 78% observed a single time. Specimen: PBMCs. These receptors were collected from a woman in her sixties in good health and CMV-seronegative.

The chain uses TRBV7-2 and TRBJ1-2, with 7 bases matching TRBD1. Trimming removed 5 bases from V and 2 bases from J; junction bases left unmatched: 5. Germline V gene data show CDR1 as SGHTA and CDR2 as FQGNSA. CDR3 length: 14 amino acids. The CDR3 DNA reads as TGTGCCAGCAGCGTAGGGGGCAGCAACTATGGCTACACCTTC. Encoded protein: CASSVGGSNYGYTF.

The sample holds a few counts of this clone. The rearrangement links TRBV19 to TRBJ1-3; 8 bases align to TRBD1. CDR1 is LNHDA and CDR2 is SQIVND in the germline V gene (reference sequence). With V trimmed by 4 bases and J by 4 bases, 9 bases remained unmatched. This CDR3 spans 16 amino acids. The CDR3 DNA sequence: TGTGCCAGTAGTACCCTCAGGGGGCGTAAAGGAAACACCATATATTTT. Translating gives CASSTLRGRKGNTIYF.

The rearrangement uses TRBV5-1 and TRBJ1-1; TRBD1 aligns across 9 bases. CDR1 is SGHRS and CDR2 is YFSETQ in the germline V gene. The V segment lost 4 bases and the J segment 3 bases; nucleotides outside the gene matches: 1. The CDR3 spans 13 residues. The CDR3 sequence: CASSRDRDTEAFF. CDR3 DNA sequence: TGCGCCAGCAGCAGGGACAGGGACACTGAAGCTTTCTTT.

V is TRBV7-2 and J is TRBJ2-1; 9 bases line up with TRBD2. Germline V gives CDR1 SGHTA, CDR2 FQGNSA. V shed 4 bases, J shed 2 bases, and the junction held 6 bases outside the gene matches. This CDR3 has 16 residues. CDR3 sequence reads: CASSSLAGVTYNEQFF. The CDR3, as DNA: TGTGCCAGCAGCTCCTTAGCGGGGGTGACCTACAATGAGCAGTTCTTC.

This clone was picked up one time. V is TRBV19 and J is TRBJ2-7; 9 bases are a match to TRBD2. The V gene's germline CDR1 is LNHDA and CDR2 SQIVND (reference sequence). Unmatched junction bases numbered 6, after V lost 2 bases and J lost 4 bases. The CDR3 covers 15 residues. CDR3: CASSIKRGDPYEQYF. Written as DNA, the CDR3 is TGTGCCAGTAGTATAAAGCGGGGGGACCCATACGAGCAGTACTTC. Combining the CDR3 with reference TRBV19 and TRBJ2-7 gives the whole variable domain DGGITQSPKYLFRKEGQNVTLSCEQNLNHDAMYWYRQDPGQGLRLIYYSQIVNDFQKGDIAEGYSVSREKKESFPLTVTSAQKNPTAFYLCASSIKRGDPYEQYFGPGTRLTVT.

The chain carries TRBV4-3 and TRBJ1-4; 7 bases fit TRBD1. The V and J ends lost 1 base and 7 bases, in that order; junction bases with no gene match: 6. The germline CDR1 and CDR2 sequences are LGHNA and YSLEER. The CDR3 runs to 15 residues. CDR3 bases: TGCGCCAGCAGCCAAGTCCCACAGGGGCCTGAAAAACTGTTTTTT. It codes for CASSQVPQGPEKLFF.

The genes are TRBV29-1 and TRBJ2-5; D might be TRBD1 (5 bases). V was pared by 3 bases and J by 5 bases, with 13 bases between. Germline V CDR1 and CDR2: SQVTM, ANQGSEA. This CDR3 contains 13 residues. The CDR3 DNA reads as TGCAGCGTTGACGTAGGGGCGTGGGAGACCCAGTACTTC. It codes for CSVDVGAWETQYF.

The V call is TRBV6-5, the J call TRBJ2-7; TRBD1 might be the D (6 bases). Looked up from germline, CDR1 is MNHEY and CDR2 is SVGAGI. The V and J ends lost 0 bases and 3 bases respectively, with 9 bases between them. The CDR3 is 14 residues long. CDR3 sequence (DNA): TGTGCCAGCAGTTACTCGCAGGGGAACTACGAGCAGTACTTC. The encoded protein is CASSYSQGNYEQYF.

This clone appeared a single time. J is TRBJ2-7 and V is TRBV7-2; 12 bases agree with TRBD2. The CDR3 loop spans 15 amino acids. CDR1 SGHTA and CDR2 FQGNSA come from the germline V gene. The V gene end was trimmed by 5 bases and the J gene end by 6 bases; junction bases not matched to a gene: 8. The CDR3 loop reads CASSQTLAGGAEQYF. As DNA, the CDR3 is TGTGCCAGCAGCCAAACACTAGCGGGAGGTGCCGAGCAGTACTTC.

In this sample, this clone turned up once. CDR3 DNA sequence: TGCAGTGCTCTAGACGGATACGAGCAGTACTTC. Its protein product is CSALDGYEQYF. This chain links TRBV20-1 with TRBJ2-7; D unclear. Trimming removed 5 bases at V and 4 bases at J, with 9 bases between. Germline V lookup: CDR1 DFQATT, CDR2 SNEGSKA (reference sequence). This CDR3 has 11 amino acids.

Only a few counts were recorded for this clone. The rearrangement links TRBV15 to TRBJ2-1; TRBD2 agrees at 8 bases. V shed 0 bases, J shed 6 bases, and the junction held 7 bases outside the gene matches. CDR1 is LNHNV and CDR2 is YYDKDF in the germline V gene (reference sequence). The CDR3 spans 16 residues. CDR3 sequence: CATSRDGGGIINEQFF. The CDR3 DNA reads as TGTGCCACCAGCAGAGATGGCGGGGGGATAATCAATGAGCAGTTCTTC.

The chain joins TRBV29-1 to TRBJ2-3; the D is unclear. CDR1 is SQVTM and CDR2 is ANQGSEA in the germline V gene. Trimming removed 4 bases from V and 3 bases from J, with 14 bases in between. The CDR3 is 14 amino acids. In DNA form, the CDR3 reads TGCAGCGTTGCTCCGACTCCCAATACAGATACGCAGTATTTT. Encoded protein: CSVAPTPNTDTQYF.

This clone came up once. The chain combines TRBV28 with TRBJ2-7; D perhaps matches TRBD1 (6 bases). The CDR3 runs 13 residues. From germline, CDR1 is MDHEN and CDR2 SYDVKM. Deletions cut 3 bases from V and 2 bases from J, with 8 bases between. DNA for the CDR3: TGTGCCAGCAGTTTTTGGGGGCCCTACGAGCAGTACTTC. It is translated as CASSFWGPYEQYF. Full variable domain (remainder filled in from reference TRBV28 and TRBJ2-7): DVKVTQSSRYLVKRTGEKVFLECVQDMDHENMFWYRQDPGLGLRLIYFSYDVKMKEKGDIPEGYSVSREKKERFSLILESASTNQTSMYLCASSFWGPYEQYFGPGTRLTVT.

This chain connects TRBV19 to TRBJ1-4; D is uncertain. V lost 4 bases, J lost 4 bases, and 7 bases lay in between. The CDR3 contains 13 residues. Per germline, CDR1 LNHDA and CDR2 SQIVND (reference sequence). The CDR3, as DNA: TGTGCCAGTAGTAAGACAAATAATGAAAAACTGTTTTTT. It encodes CASSKTNNEKLFF.

This clone turned up a few times. This sequence joins TRBV4-3 and TRBJ2-7, with a weak D call TRBD2 (5 bases). The ends were cut back, 4 bases at V and 0 bases at J, with 19 bases in the middle. Germline V CDR1 and CDR2: LGHNA, YSLEER. The length of the CDR3 is 17 residues. The CDR3 DNA reads TGCGCCAGCAGCCTCTCCGTCGAGGTACGGGGCTCCTACGAGCAGTACTTC. Protein product: CASSLSVEVRGSYEQYF.

This chain joins TRBV18 and TRBJ2-7, with TRBD1 identical over 10 bases. J gave up 5 bases and V 4 bases, and 5 bases lay outside the gene matches. CDR1 KGHSH and CDR2 LQKENI come from the germline V gene. The CDR3 is 14 residues long. The CDR3 DNA reads TGTGCCAGCTCACAGACAGGGGGCAGCGACGAGCAGTACTTC. Its protein product is CASSQTGGSDEQYF.

This chain links TRBV9 with TRBJ2-2; 7 bases match TRBD1. The CDR3 runs 16 residues. CDR1 and CDR2 from the germline V gene are SGDLS and YYNGEE. V shed 4 bases and J 5 bases; nucleotides not matched to a gene: 11. CDR3 region: CASSRRHRGETGELFF. CDR3 sequence (DNA): TGTGCCAGCAGCCGACGACACAGGGGCGAGACCGGGGAGCTGTTTTTT.

The rearrangement links TRBV9 to TRBJ2-2; 10 bases match TRBD1. Germline trimming cut 0 bases from V and 6 bases from J; bases unmatched to any gene: 8. This CDR3 region has 17 residues. Germline-derived CDR1 and CDR2 are SGDLS and YYNGEE. The chain's CDR3 is CASSVARGQGRAGELFF. The CDR3 DNA follows: TGTGCCAGCAGCGTAGCCCGGGGACAGGGGCGGGCCGGGGAGCTGTTTTTT.

This clone has just a few counts. V gene TRBV19 combines with J gene TRBJ1-5, with 9 bases fitting TRBD1. Looked up from germline, CDR1 is LNHDA and CDR2 is SQIVND (reference sequence). The CDR3 contains 15 residues. The trim removed 6 bases at V and 3 bases at J, leaving 6 bases unmatched. CDR3 sequence: CASSYRGLDNQPQHF. CDR3 bases: TGTGCCAGTAGCTACAGGGGGCTCGACAATCAGCCCCAGCATTTT.

The chain links TRBV18 to TRBJ1-1; TRBD1 matches at 10 bases. CDR3 size: 13 residues. With 3 bases clipped from V and 8 bases from J, the junction kept 3 bases outside the gene matches. From germline, CDR1 is KGHSH and CDR2 LQKENI. The CDR3 region is CASSPGQGQEAFF. The CDR3 DNA follows: TGTGCCAGCTCACCGGGACAGGGGCAAGAAGCTTTCTTT. Full variable domain (remainder filled in from reference TRBV18 and TRBJ1-1): NAGVMQNPRHLVRRRGQEARLRCSPMKGHSHVYWYRQLPEEGLKFMVYLQKENIIDESGMPKERFSAEFPKEGPSILRIQQVVRGDSAAYFCASSPGQGQEAFFGQGTRLTVV.